This T cell receptor beta chain was sequenced during a study of shared clonotypes between healthy human individuals. A remark on this clone: Its antigen is not known.

The genomic DNA of each subset was split evenly across several immunoSEQ plates. Libraries were prepared by immunoSEQ multiplex PCR; TCRdb keeps only in-frame clonotypes and omits some of them. The sample holds roughly 2.1 million clones, 85% to 95% seen once. Notes on the study in general: Only blood underwent sampling, and tissue repertoires likely differ. Despite large depth, sorted-subset datasets appeared incompletely sequenced. Genetic and exposure-history diversity was limited by the small donor number.

CDR1 is MNHEY and CDR2 is SMNVEV in the germline V gene (reference sequence). Trimming cost V 5 bases and J 7 bases; bases outside gene matches: 12. There are 16 residues in the CDR3. Cells designated naive CD8 were CD45RO-negative and were positively selected for CCR7, with terminally differentiated effector memory CD45RA+ cells excluded. The receptor was derived from a man younger than 30 in good health. Some clones in this sample may be carry-over from other donors' samples. The source material was naive CD8+ T cells from PBMCs. The V call is TRBV27, the J call TRBJ2-1; TRBD1 matches 9 bases. The CDR3 loop is CASSPSQGALGNEQFF. The CDR3 DNA reads as TGTGCCAGCAGTCCTTCACAGGGGGCATTGGGGAATGAGCAGTTCTTC.